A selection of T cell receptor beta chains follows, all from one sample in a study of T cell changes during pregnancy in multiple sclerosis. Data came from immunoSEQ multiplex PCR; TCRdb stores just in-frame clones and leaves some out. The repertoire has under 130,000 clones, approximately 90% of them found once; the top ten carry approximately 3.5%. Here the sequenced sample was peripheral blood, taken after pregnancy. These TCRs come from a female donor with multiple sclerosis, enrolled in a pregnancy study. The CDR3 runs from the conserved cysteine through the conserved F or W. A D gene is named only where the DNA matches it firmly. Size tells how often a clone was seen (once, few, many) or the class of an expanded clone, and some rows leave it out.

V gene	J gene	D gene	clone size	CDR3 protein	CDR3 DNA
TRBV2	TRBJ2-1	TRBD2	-	CASSEAGTSGGRGNEQFF	TGTGCCAGCAGTGAAGCGGGGACTAGCGGGGGGCGGGGGAATGAGCAGTTCTTC
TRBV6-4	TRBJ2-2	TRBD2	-	CASSEGLAGPGTGELFF	TGTGCCAGCAGTGAGGGACTAGCGGGCCCGGGCACCGGGGAGCTGTTTTTT
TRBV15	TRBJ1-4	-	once	CATSRDLIAATNEKLFF	TGTGCCACCAGCAGAGATTTGATTGCAGCAACTAATGAAAAACTGTTTTTT
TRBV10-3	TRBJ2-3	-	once	CAISEQKSPAEGDTQYF	TGTGCCATCAGTGAGCAAAAAAGCCCGGCAGAGGGAGATACGCAGTATTTT
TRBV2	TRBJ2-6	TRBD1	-	CASSARGQTPSGANVLTF	TGTGCCAGCAGTGCCCGGGGACAGACCCCATCTGGGGCCAACGTCCTGACTTTC
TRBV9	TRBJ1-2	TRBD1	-	CASSVQTGGAGLGYTF	TGTGCCAGCAGCGTTCAAACAGGGGGCGCCGGTTTGGGCTACACCTTC
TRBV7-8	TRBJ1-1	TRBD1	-	CASSTDRVNTEAFF	TGTGCCAGCAGCACCGACAGGGTTAACACTGAAGCTTTCTTT
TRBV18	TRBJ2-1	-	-	CASSPFAGSNNEQFF	TGTGCCAGCTCGCCCTTCGCGGGTTCCAACAATGAGCAGTTCTTC
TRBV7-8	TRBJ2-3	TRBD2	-	CASSLAPGLVDTQYF	TGTGCCAGCAGCTTAGCTCCGGGACTAGTGGATACGCAGTATTTT
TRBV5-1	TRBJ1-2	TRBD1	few	CASSGGDRGKAYGYTF	TGCGCCAGCAGCGGGGGGGACAGGGGCAAGGCCTATGGCTACACCTTC
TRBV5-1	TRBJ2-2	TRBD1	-	CASSFWDRDTGELFF	TGCGCCAGCAGCTTTTGGGACAGAGATACCGGGGAGCTGTTTTTT
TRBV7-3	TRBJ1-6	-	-	CASSLKGMGSPLHF	TGTGCCAGCAGCTTAAAGGGGATGGGTTCACCCCTCCACTTT
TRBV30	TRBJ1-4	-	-	CAWSKGREKLFF	TGTGCCTGGAGTAAGGGGCGGGAAAAACTGTTTTTT
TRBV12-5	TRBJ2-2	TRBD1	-	CASGTGANTGELFF	TGTGCTAGTGGGACAGGGGCGAACACCGGGGAGCTGTTTTTT
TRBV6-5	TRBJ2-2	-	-	CASSYDPNLNTGELFF	TGTGCCAGCAGTTACGATCCGAACTTAAACACCGGGGAGCTGTTTTTT
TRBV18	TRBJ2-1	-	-	CASSPQRKGTYNEQFF	TGTGCCAGCTCACCCCAGCGGAAAGGGACCTACAATGAGCAGTTCTTC
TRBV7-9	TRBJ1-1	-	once	CASSSPGSWNTEAFF	TGTGCCAGCAGCTCCCCAGGGTCCTGGAACACTGAAGCTTTCTTT
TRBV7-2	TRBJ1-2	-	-	CASSLDPRTGGRYTF	TGTGCCAGCAGCTTAGACCCCCGGACGGGAGGGCGCTACACCTTC
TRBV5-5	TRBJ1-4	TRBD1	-	CASSNPGQGLWGNEKLFF	TGTGCCAGCAGCAACCCGGGACAGGGCCTCTGGGGGAACGAAAAACTGTTTTTT
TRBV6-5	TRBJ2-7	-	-	CASSYGGLERYEQYF	TGTGCCAGCAGTTACGGGGGACTGGAAAGATACGAGCAGTACTTC
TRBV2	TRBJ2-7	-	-	CASSEGTYSYEQYF	TGTGCCAGCAGTGAAGGCACCTACTCCTACGAGCAGTACTTC
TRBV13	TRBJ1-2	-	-	CASSLADYGYTF	TGTGCCAGCAGCTTAGCTGACTATGGCTACACCTTC
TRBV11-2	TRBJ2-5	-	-	CASSPLGVQETQYF	TGTGCCAGCAGTCCCCTAGGGGTCCAAGAGACCCAGTACTTC
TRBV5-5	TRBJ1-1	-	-	CASSLYGQSMNTEAFF	TGTGCCAGCAGCCTTTACGGACAGTCCATGAACACTGAAGCTTTCTTT
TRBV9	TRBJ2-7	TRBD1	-	CASSAQTGGIYEQYF	TGTGCCAGCAGCGCCCAGACAGGGGGCATTTACGAGCAGTACTTC
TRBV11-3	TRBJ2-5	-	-	CASSSGRGQETQYF	TGTGCCAGCAGCTCGGGGCGGGGACAAGAGACCCAGTACTTC
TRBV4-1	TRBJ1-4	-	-	CASSARQFVQEKLFF	TGCGCCAGCAGCGCAAGACAGTTTGTACAAGAAAAACTGTTTTTT
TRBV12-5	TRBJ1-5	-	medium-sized	CASGSDSPGDQPQHF	TGTGCTAGTGGTTCCGACTCACCAGGGGATCAGCCCCAGCATTTT
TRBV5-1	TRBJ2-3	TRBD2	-	CASSSSGTSGADTQYF	TGCGCCAGCAGCTCGTCCGGGACTAGCGGGGCAGATACGCAGTATTTT
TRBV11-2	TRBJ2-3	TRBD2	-	CASRVAGAQAYTQYF	TGTGCCAGCAGAGTAGCGGGGGCTCAGGCATATACGCAGTATTTT
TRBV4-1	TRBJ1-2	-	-	CASSQETGNYGYTF	TGCGCCAGCAGCCAAGAAACAGGCAACTATGGCTACACCTTC
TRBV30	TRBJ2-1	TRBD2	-	CAWSAIAGANYNEQFF	TGTGCCTGGAGTGCGATAGCGGGGGCCAACTACAATGAGCAGTTCTTC
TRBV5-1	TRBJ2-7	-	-	CASSLDWSRDEQYF	TGCGCCAGCAGCTTGGACTGGTCGCGTGACGAGCAGTACTTC
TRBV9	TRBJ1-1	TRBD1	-	CASSEDRGLNTEAFF	TGTGCCAGCAGCGAGGACAGGGGGCTGAACACTGAAGCTTTCTTT
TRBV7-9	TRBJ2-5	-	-	CASMAQETQYF	TGTGCCAGCATGGCCCAAGAGACCCAGTACTTC
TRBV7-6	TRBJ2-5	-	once	CASRLEGGETQYF	TGTGCCAGCAGACTCGAGGGGGGGGAGACCCAGTACTTC
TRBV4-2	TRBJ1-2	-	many	CASSQDLSIRGYTF	TGTGCCAGCAGCCAAGACCTGTCAATTCGGGGCTACACCTTC
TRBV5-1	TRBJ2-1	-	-	CASSLSGESYNEQFF	TGCGCCAGCAGCTTGTCAGGGGAATCCTACAATGAGCAGTTCTTC
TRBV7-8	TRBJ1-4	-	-	CASSPSQGWGNEKLFF	TGTGCCAGCAGCCCATCCCAGGGTTGGGGAAATGAAAAACTGTTTTTT
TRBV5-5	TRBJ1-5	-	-	CASTGGLEGPQHF	TGTGCCAGCACCGGTGGGCTGGAGGGGCCCCAGCATTTT
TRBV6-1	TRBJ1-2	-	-	CASSEAGAGYTF	TGTGCCAGCAGTGAAGCAGGAGCGGGCTACACCTTC